The clone carrying this TCR beta chain was seen once. Its antigen is undetermined. One end of the junction is discordant with germline, which a read error may explain. Germline CDR1 is LNHDA and CDR2 is SQIVND (reference sequence). This CDR3 spans 17 amino acids. For sequencing, patients were chosen who had shown expansion of CD8+CD57+ cells by flow cytometry. This record belongs to a study of CD8+CD57+ T cells in acquired aplastic anemia. Study-level background: Recorded DNA amounts for sorted CD4+ and CD8+ cells had an average of approximately 3 ug.

CDR3 and TCR beta VDJ profiling relied on a genomic DNA template. TCRdb reprocessed the reads with MiXCR, giving one entry per CDR3 protein. Among a few hundred thousand distinct CDR3 sequences listed, almost 50% were seen once. Study outcomes and limitations: Comparison of patients with controls identified almost 30 shared CD8+ CDR3 sequences.

The specimen was sorted CD4+, CD8+, or CD8+CD57+ T cells (not recorded which) from PBMCs. V gene TRBV19 combines with J gene TRBJ2-7, with 9 bases fitting TRBD1. The TCR sequence derives from a human donor with aplastic anemia. The CDR3 DNA reads TGTGCCAGCAGCCGAGTAACCGGGACAGGGAACACCGGGGAGCTGTACTTC. Protein product: CASSRVTGTGNTGELYF.